This TCR beta chain came from a study of blood T cell repertoires in COVID-19. The protocol was immunoSEQ multiplex PCR, while the TCRdb copy is restricted to in-frame clones and leaves out a portion. The sample carries more than 110,000 clones, around 83% recorded once. CDR1 SGHKS and CDR2 YYEKEE come from the germline V gene (reference sequence). This CDR3 spans 13 amino acids. V was shortened by 4 bases and J by 4 bases, with 11 bases between the two germline ends. Material for sequencing was peripheral blood. The receptor comes from a woman aged 80 or over with acute or convalescent COVID-19. V and J are TRBV5-5 and TRBJ1-2; D uncertain. This CDR3 is CASSPVWPYGYTF. The CDR3 DNA is TGTGCCAGCAGCCCCGTGTGGCCCTATGGCTACACCTTC.